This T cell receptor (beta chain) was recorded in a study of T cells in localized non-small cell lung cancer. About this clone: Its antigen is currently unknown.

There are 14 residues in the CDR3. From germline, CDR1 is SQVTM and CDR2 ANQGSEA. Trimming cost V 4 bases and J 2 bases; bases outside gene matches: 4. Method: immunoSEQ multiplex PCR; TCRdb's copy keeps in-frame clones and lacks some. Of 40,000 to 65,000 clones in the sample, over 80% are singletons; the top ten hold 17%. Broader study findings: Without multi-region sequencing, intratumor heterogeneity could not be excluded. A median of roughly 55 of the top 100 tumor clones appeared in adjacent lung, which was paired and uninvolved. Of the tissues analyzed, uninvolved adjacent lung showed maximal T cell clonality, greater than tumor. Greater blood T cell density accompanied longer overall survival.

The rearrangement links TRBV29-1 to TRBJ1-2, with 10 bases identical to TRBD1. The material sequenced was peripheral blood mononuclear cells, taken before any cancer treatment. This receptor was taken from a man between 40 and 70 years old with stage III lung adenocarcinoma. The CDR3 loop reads CSVGPGQGNYGYTF. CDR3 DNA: TGCAGCGTTGGGCCGGGACAGGGGAACTATGGCTACACCTTC.